Presented here are 2 T cell receptor beta chains from one specimen sequenced in a study of blood T cell repertoires in COVID-19 (dated by TCRdb to 2019 to 2021). Libraries were prepared through the immunoSEQ multiplex PCR assay. This is the immuneACCESS table as TCRdb keeps it, with only in-frame sequences that have V and J called. A part of the clones is gone; compared with another copy, unresolved V genes explain less than half, and the rest is unexplained. This sample comprises about 180,000 clones, roughly 88% of them detected only once. Around 4% of the sample comes from the top ten. Sequencing used peripheral blood. Every receptor here comes from a woman aged 25 to 45 with acute or convalescent COVID-19.

This sequence joins TRBV30 and TRBJ2-3, with TRBD2 identical over 13 bases. The J segment lost 10 bases and the V segment lost 0 bases, leaving 7 bases of the junction unmatched. CDR1 and CDR2 from the germline V gene are GTSNPN and SVGIG (reference sequence). The CDR3 has 15 residues. Written as DNA, the CDR3 is TGTGCCTGGAGTGTGGTACTAGCGGGAGGGGGAGCGCAGTATTTT. Protein sequence: CAWSVVLAGGGAQYF.

The CDR3 region has the DNA TGTGCCAGTAGAAACCTACAGGGGGCGGGTGAGCAGTTCTTC. Residues: CASRNLQGAGEQFF. The V gene is TRBV19, the J gene TRBJ2-1; 9 nucleotides agree with TRBD1. The CDR3 contains 14 residues. Germline lookup yields CDR1 LNHDA and CDR2 SQIVND (reference sequence). The V gene end was trimmed by 6 bases and the J gene end by 9 bases; junction bases not matched to a gene: 9.